This record looks at one T cell receptor beta chain sequence and its context. Antigen specificity is unknown. The data were obtained in a study of OX40 agonist ivuxolimab in advanced cancers. Study-level background: Patients received ivuxolimab, an agonistic anti-OX40 (CD134) antibody.

Here immunoSEQ multiplex PCR was the method, and the copy in TCRdb shows in-frame clones only, minus some. This repertoire shows 20,000 or so clones, 80% to 90% found once; its top ten account for about 30%. The cohort excluded patients with autoimmune disease history or systemic immunosuppression. CDR1 is SGHVS and CDR2 is FQNEAQ in the germline V gene. This CDR3 comprises 14 residues. The ends lost 8 bases at V and 2 bases at J; junction bases unmatched: 5. Findings and limits, study-wide: Averaged across samples, CD8+ T cells carried more expanded clones than CD4+ did. Clonal expansion was among the lowest in partial responders at 0.1-3.0 mg/kg, especially CD8+.

The sequence was collected from an adult with an advanced solid tumor such as melanoma, head and neck, liver or kidney cancer. The input for sequencing was CD4+ or CD8+ T cells sorted from blood, taken in a trial of the OX40 agonist ivuxolimab. The chain couples TRBV7-8 to TRBJ2-2; 7 bases fit TRBD1. CDR3 DNA: TGTGCCAGCGGCCGGGACAGCAACACCGGGGAGCTGTTTTTT. Translating gives CASGRDSNTGELFF.